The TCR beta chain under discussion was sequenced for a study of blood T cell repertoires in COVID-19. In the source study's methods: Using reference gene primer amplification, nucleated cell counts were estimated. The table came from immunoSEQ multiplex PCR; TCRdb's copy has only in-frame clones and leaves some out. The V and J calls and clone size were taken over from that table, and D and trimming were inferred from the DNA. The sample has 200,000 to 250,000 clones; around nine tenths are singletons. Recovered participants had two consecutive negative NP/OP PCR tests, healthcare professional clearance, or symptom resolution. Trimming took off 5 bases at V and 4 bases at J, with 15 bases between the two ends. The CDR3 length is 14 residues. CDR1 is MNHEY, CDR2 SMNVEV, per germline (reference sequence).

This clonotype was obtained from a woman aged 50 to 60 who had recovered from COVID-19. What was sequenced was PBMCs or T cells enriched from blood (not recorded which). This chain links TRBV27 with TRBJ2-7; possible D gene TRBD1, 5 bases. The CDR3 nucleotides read TGTGCCAGCAGTCCTGCTGGACAAGTATACGAGCAGTACTTC. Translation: CASSPAGQVYEQYF.